This T cell receptor (beta chain) was found in a study of cytomegalovirus exposure and HLA in healthy donors. Trimming removed 7 bases from V and 2 bases from J, with 19 bases in between. The V gene's germline CDR1 is LNHDA and CDR2 SQIVND (reference sequence). The length of the CDR3 is 16 residues. PCR used 60 Vbeta primers and 13 Jbeta primers. The table came from immunoSEQ multiplex PCR; TCRdb's copy has only in-frame clones and leaves some out. The sample lists around 90,000 clones, 79% seen once, with approximately 3.3% in the top ten. This chain links TRBV19 with TRBJ2-3, with a weak D call TRBD1 (6 bases). The sample comprised PBMCs. This sequence originates from a male donor in good health and CMV-seropositive. The CDR3 here is CASTNRDIASTDTQYF. The CDR3 coding sequence is TGTGCCAGTACCAACCGGGACATAGCTTCCACAGATACGCAGTATTTT.